One T cell receptor (beta chain) is described in this entry. The antigen remains undetermined. The immunoSEQ assay was v3. The assay was immunoSEQ multiplex PCR, and TCRdb's table has in-frame clones only and misses some. In the table there are about 50,000 clones, less than 75% of which are singletons. The sample comes from a study of TIL therapy for anti-PD-1-resistant metastatic lung cancer. Study in general: Half of patients were current or former smokers.

The germline gives CDR1 SGHNT, CDR2 YENEEA. The junction had 4 bases not matched to a gene; V was cut back by 1 base and J by 9 bases. The CDR3 is 14 amino acids. Study results and limitations: Many TIL product clones were absent from baseline tumor, suggesting clonal contraction.

Described time point: pre-treatment sample, taken before nivolumab and TIL therapy. Pleural nodules or supraclavicular lymph nodes made up most of the excised metastases sampled. Tumor harvest preceded PD-1/PD-L1 blockade, followed by nivolumab treatment. Adults with stage 4 NSCLC were enrolled in a phase I trial. This TCR came from a person aged 25 to 85 with non-small cell lung cancer. The rearrangement joins TRBV11-3 to TRBJ2-1; 9 nucleotides match TRBD1. This specimen consisted of tumor tissue, obtained at baseline. CDR3 sequence reads: CASSLGGQGIEQFF. The CDR3 DNA is TGTGCCAGCAGCTTAGGGGGACAGGGTATTGAGCAGTTCTTC.